This section outlines one T cell receptor (beta chain) sequence together with its context. Its antigen is unknown. This specimen belongs to a study of cytomegalovirus exposure and HLA in healthy donors. Findings and caveats of the study: Specificity for CMV antigens was confirmed in vitro for a few of the CMV-associated chains. According to a later analysis, donors in an Asian-associated ancestry cluster reportedly had fewer N-insertions than the roughly 660-donor mean.

Vbeta (60) and Jbeta (13) primers were used in the PCR. The method was immunoSEQ multiplex PCR; TCRdb's version includes in-frame clones alone and lacks a portion of them. Of 200,000 to 250,000 clones listed, roughly 80% are singletons. The source is a woman aged 40 to 50 in good health and CMV-seronegative. Sequenced input: PBMCs.

As DNA, the CDR3 is TGCAGCGTTGATACGTCAAAAGGACTAGCGTCCTACAATGAGCAGTTCTTC. Protein product: CSVDTSKGLASYNEQFF. The chain links TRBV29-1 to TRBJ2-1, with 9 bases that match TRBD2. After removal of 3 bases from V and 1 base from J, the junction contained 10 bases not matched to a gene. The germline V gene has CDR1 SQVTM and CDR2 ANQGSEA. This CDR3 comprises 17 residues.